Sequencing of this T cell receptor (beta chain) was carried out in a study of blood T cell repertoires in COVID-19. The protocol was immunoSEQ multiplex PCR, while the TCRdb copy is restricted to in-frame clones and leaves out a portion. The table lists 75,000 to 95,000 clones, roughly 89% of them singletons. Those enrolled in Seattle joined during active infection and were followed longitudinally afterward. With V trimmed by 5 bases and J by 8 bases, 8 bases remained unmatched. Germline V gene sequence: CDR1 MNHEY, CDR2 SVGAGI. The CDR3 consists of 15 residues. Material: peripheral blood. The rearrangement links TRBV6-5 to TRBJ1-4, with 10 bases that match TRBD1. The TCR comes from a woman in her sixties or seventies with COVID-19, enrolled during active disease. CDR3 region: CASSRDRGWREKLFF. CDR3 coding DNA: TGTGCCAGCAGTCGGGACAGGGGTTGGAGGGAAAAACTGTTTTTT.